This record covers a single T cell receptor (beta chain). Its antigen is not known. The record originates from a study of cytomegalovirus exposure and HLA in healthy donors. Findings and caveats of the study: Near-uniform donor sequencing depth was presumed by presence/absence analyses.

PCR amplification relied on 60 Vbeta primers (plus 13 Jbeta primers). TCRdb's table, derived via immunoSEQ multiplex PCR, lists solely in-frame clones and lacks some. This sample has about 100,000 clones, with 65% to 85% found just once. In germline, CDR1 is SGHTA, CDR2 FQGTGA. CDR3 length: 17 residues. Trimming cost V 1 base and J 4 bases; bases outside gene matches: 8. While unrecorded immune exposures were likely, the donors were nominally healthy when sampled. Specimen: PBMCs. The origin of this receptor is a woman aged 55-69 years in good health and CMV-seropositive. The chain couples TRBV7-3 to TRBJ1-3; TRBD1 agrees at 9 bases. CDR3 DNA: TGTGCCAGCAGCTTAAAGGGACAGGGCCCGCGCGGAAACACCATATATTTT. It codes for CASSLKGQGPRGNTIYF.